Shown below are 25 T cell receptor beta chains from a single sample sequenced in a study of blood T cell repertoires in COVID-19. TCRdb's copy holds only in-frame clones and misses some; the assay was immunoSEQ multiplex PCR. Of about 130,000 clones listed, approximately 80% are singletons. The specimen sequenced was peripheral blood. Receptors originate from an older woman with active or convalescent COVID-19.

This clone was counted a few times. This rearrangement joins TRBV7-9 to TRBJ2-1, with 7 bases aligning to TRBD2. Germline V gene lookup returns CDR1 SEHNR and CDR2 FQNEAQ (reference sequence). The CDR3 spans 16 residues. The junction had 11 bases not matched to a gene; V was cut back by 5 bases and J by 4 bases. CDR3 coding DNA: TGTGCCAGCAGCCGTAGGGGTGCGGGAGATTACAATGAGCAGTTCTTC. Its translation is CASSRRGAGDYNEQFF.

This clone was seen more than once but under ten times. This rearrangement joins TRBV2 to TRBJ1-5; D is uncertain. CDR3 length: 13 amino acids. Trimming took off 6 bases at V and 6 bases at J, with 12 bases between the two ends. Germline values: CDR1 SNHLY, CDR2 FYNNEI. CDR3 sequence (DNA): TGTGCCAGCAGAGGACGGGAAAGTCAGCCCCAGCATTTT. Translated: CASRGRESQPQHF.

V and J are TRBV5-1 and TRBJ1-1; D call uncertain. CDR1 is SGHRS, CDR2 YFSETQ, per germline. The CDR3 is made up of 14 amino acids. V dropped 2 bases and J dropped 2 bases, with 10 bases sitting between them. The chain's CDR3 is CASSLNSQNTEAFF. The CDR3 DNA reads as TGCGCCAGCAGCTTAAATAGCCAAAACACTGAAGCTTTCTTT. The full variable domain, with the rest looked up from reference TRBV5-1 and TRBJ1-1, is KAGVTQTPRYLIKTRGQQVTLSCSPISGHRSVSWYQQTPGQGLQFLFEYFSETQRNKGNFPGRFSGRQFSNSRSEMNVSTLELGDSALYLCASSLNSQNTEAFFGQGTRLTVV.

The CDR3 here is CASSLGRTEPQHF. The CDR3 DNA sequence: TGTGCCAGCAGCTTAGGGAGGACGGAGCCCCAGCATTTT. The V gene is TRBV7-2, the J gene TRBJ1-5; no clear D. The CDR3 is 13 amino acids. Germline loops: CDR1 SGHTA, CDR2 FQGNSA. V lost 1 base and J lost 8, with 9 bases in between.

This clone was counted a single time. This chain joins TRBV19 and TRBJ2-7; possible D gene TRBD2, 5 bases. CDR1 LNHDA and CDR2 SQIVND come from the germline V gene (reference sequence). This CDR3 spans 14 amino acids. V gave up 7 bases and J gave up 7 bases, with 20 bases separating them. The CDR3 DNA reads TGTGCCAGTACCCCAGACCAGCTAGCTCGAGAGCAGTACTTC. Protein product: CASTPDQLAREQYF. Full variable domain (missing parts from reference TRBV19 and TRBJ2-7): DGGITQSPKYLFRKEGQNVTLSCEQNLNHDAMYWYRQDPGQGLRLIYYSQIVNDFQKGDIAEGYSVSREKKESFPLTVTSAQKNPTAFYLCASTPDQLAREQYFGPGTRLTVT.

J is TRBJ2-2 and V is TRBV24-1, with TRBD2 matching over 12 bases. The CDR3 sequence is 15 residues long. Germline V gene lookup returns CDR1 KGHDR and CDR2 SFDVKD. V shed 9 bases, J shed 5 bases, and the junction held 6 bases outside the gene matches. CDR3 DNA sequence: TGTGCCACCTACCCCGGGACTAGCGGGACCGGGGAGCTGTTTTTT. Its translation is CATYPGTSGTGELFF.

The rearrangement uses TRBV20-1 and TRBJ1-2, with 8 bases aligning to TRBD1. CDR3 length equals 11 residues. Germline V gene sequence: CDR1 DFQATT, CDR2 SNEGSKA (reference sequence). V was pared by 6 bases and J by 9 bases, with 6 bases of the junction left unmatched. DNA for the CDR3: TGCAGTGCCCGGACAGGGTCGCGCTACACCTTC. Protein sequence: CSARTGSRYTF.

The chain has TRBV10-2 and TRBJ2-3; 8 nucleotides agree with TRBD2. This CDR3 is 14 amino acids long. CDR1 is WSHSY and CDR2 is SAAADI in the germline V gene. The trim removed 5 bases at V and 6 bases at J, leaving 7 bases unmatched. The CDR3 is CASSHSGVRDTQYF. The CDR3 DNA sequence: TGCGCCAGCAGTCATAGCGGGGTTCGGGATACGCAGTATTTT.

This chain connects TRBV28 to TRBJ1-1, with TRBD1 matching 9 bases. CDR3 length: 14 amino acids. Germline V gene sequence: CDR1 MDHEN, CDR2 SYDVKM. V was pared by 3 bases and J by 6 bases, with 5 bases of the junction left unmatched. DNA of the CDR3: TGTGCCAGCAGTTTGGACAGGGGAGTCCCTGAAGCTTTCTTT. Amino acids: CASSLDRGVPEAFF.

The rearrangement uses TRBV28 and TRBJ2-7, with TRBD2 matching over 8 bases. This CDR3 is built from 13 residues. CDR1 is MDHEN and CDR2 is SYDVKM in the germline V gene. V shed 7 bases and J 3 bases; nucleotides not matched to a gene: 5. CDR3 nucleotides: TGTGCCAGCAATCCCAGCGGGAGCTACGAGCAGTACTTC. This sequence encodes CASNPSGSYEQYF.

This clone has a handful of counts. This chain uses TRBV28 with TRBJ1-1; 8 positions agree with TRBD1. V dropped 5 bases and J dropped 10; count of bases not matched to a gene: 3. Germline V CDR1 and CDR2: MDHEN, SYDVKM. This CDR3 has 11 residues. DNA of the CDR3: TGTGCCAGCAGTGCTGACAGGGGAGCTTTCTTT. It encodes CASSADRGAFF.

This clone was counted between two and nine times. The J gene is TRBJ2-3, the V gene TRBV9; 9 nucleotides agree with TRBD1. J gave up 0 bases and V 3 bases, and 5 bases lay outside the gene matches. CDR1 is SGDLS and CDR2 is YYNGEE in the germline V gene. The CDR3 has 16 amino acids. The CDR3 loop reads CASSARQGESTDTQYF. DNA of the CDR3: TGTGCCAGCAGCGCCCGACAGGGGGAAAGCACAGATACGCAGTATTTT.

The chain is built from TRBV19 and TRBJ2-5; TRBD1 might be the D (6 bases). Germline CDR1 reads LNHDA; CDR2 reads SQIVND (reference sequence). CDR3 length: 13 amino acids. V was clipped by 5 bases and J by 6 bases, with 13 bases between them. CDR3 sequence: CASSLDSPKTQYF. In nucleotides, the CDR3 is TGTGCCAGTAGTTTGGACAGCCCGAAGACCCAGTACTTC.

The gene calls are TRBV28 and TRBJ2-3; 8 nucleotides align to TRBD2. This CDR3 has 14 amino acids. With 2 bases clipped from V and 4 bases from J, the junction kept 2 bases outside the gene matches. The germline V gene has CDR1 MDHEN and CDR2 SYDVKM. DNA of the CDR3: TGTGCCAGCAGTTTACCGGGAGGGGCAGATACGCAGTATTTT. Amino acid sequence: CASSLPGGADTQYF.

The genes are TRBV23-1 and TRBJ2-5; 7 bases map to TRBD1. TRBV23-1 is classed as an ORF, of uncertain function. The CDR3 has 16 amino acids. The V gene end was trimmed by 7 bases and the J gene end by 2 bases; junction bases not matched to a gene: 13. The CDR3 DNA reads as TGCGCCAGCATTCCCGGGACAGTTCGTCATCAAGAGACCCAGTACTTC. It is translated as CASIPGTVRHQETQYF.

This clone showed up just a few times. CDR3 nucleotides: TGTGCCTGGAGCGAGGGGGCAGGAAATCAGCCCCAGCATTTT. This codes for CAWSEGAGNQPQHF. This rearrangement joins TRBV30 to TRBJ1-5; 7 bases map to TRBD1. Germline CDR1 GTSNPN, CDR2 SVGIG (reference sequence). The V and J ends lost 3 bases and 4 bases, in that order; junction bases with no gene match: 6. The CDR3 sequence is 14 residues long.

This clone was seen a single time. The chain uses TRBV11-3 and TRBJ2-5; TRBD1 might be the D (6 bases). Germline lookup yields CDR1 SGHNT and CDR2 YENEEA. The length of the CDR3 is 13 residues. V shed 1 base and J shed 5 bases, with 8 bases lying between them. Here the CDR3 DNA reads TGTGCCAGCAGCTTAGGGGGGCTGGAGACCCAGTACTTC. It yields the protein CASSLGGLETQYF.

The gene calls are TRBV23-1 and TRBJ2-7, with 7 bases matching TRBD2. TRBV23-1 has ORF status, its function being uncertain. With 6 bases clipped from V and 2 bases from J, the junction kept 16 bases outside the gene matches. The CDR3 runs to 17 residues. The CDR3 DNA is TGCGCCAGCAGCCTAACTCCGGGACTACCGAACACCTACGAGCAGTACTTC. Amino acid sequence: CASSLTPGLPNTYEQYF.

This clone was recorded once. This chain joins TRBV2 and TRBJ2-2; D not certain. Germline CDR1 reads SNHLY; CDR2 reads FYNNEI. V lost 2 bases, J lost 1 base, and 8 bases lay in between. The CDR3 spans 15 residues. DNA of the CDR3: TGTGCCAGCAGTGAAATGTCAGTGAACACCGGGGAGCTGTTTTTT. Translating it yields CASSEMSVNTGELFF.

The V call is TRBV10-3, the J call TRBJ1-1; TRBD1 agrees at 11 bases. The ends lost 7 bases at V and 1 base at J; junction bases unmatched: 8. Germline V gene sequence: CDR1 ENHRY, CDR2 SYGVKD. The CDR3 covers 16 residues. As DNA, the CDR3 is TGTGCCATCATGAATAGGGACAGGGGGAAGAACACTGAAGCTTTCTTT. Translating gives CAIMNRDRGKNTEAFF.

This chain joins TRBV7-9 and TRBJ1-1, with D maybe TRBD1 (5 bases). V gave up 5 bases and J gave up 4 bases, with 17 bases separating them. The CDR3 totals 15 residues. Germline V gene lookup returns CDR1 SEHNR and CDR2 FQNEAQ (reference sequence). CDR3 DNA sequence: TGTGCCAGCAGCGCAGGGTCCCCGCGGGGCACTGAAGCTTTCTTT. Residues: CASSAGSPRGTEAFF.

V and J are TRBV19 and TRBJ1-1, with 11 bases that match TRBD1. Unmatched junction bases numbered 8, after V lost 7 bases and J lost 4 bases. This CDR3 comprises 15 residues. Germline assignment: CDR1 LNHDA and CDR2 SQIVND (reference sequence). As DNA, the CDR3 is TGTGCCAGTATCCCTCGGGGGACAGGGGGCACTGAAGCTTTCTTT. Its protein is CASIPRGTGGTEAFF.

CDR3 sequence: CSVRGQGGNMNTEAFF. The CDR3 coding sequence is TGCAGCGTTAGGGGACAGGGTGGTAACATGAACACTGAAGCTTTCTTT. V usage is TRBV29-1 and J usage is TRBJ1-1; 9 bases are shared with TRBD1. From germline, CDR1 is SQVTM and CDR2 ANQGSEA. The CDR3 loop spans 16 amino acids. The V gene end was trimmed by 5 bases and the J gene end by 0 bases; junction bases not matched to a gene: 10.

This clone was seen just once. The chain employs TRBV5-1 and TRBJ2-7; D perhaps matches TRBD1 (6 bases). Germline loops: CDR1 SGHRS, CDR2 YFSETQ. The V and J ends lost 4 bases and 0 bases respectively, with 11 bases between them. The CDR3 is 14 amino acids. CDR3 in DNA: TGCGCCAGCAGCCGGACAGCTAACTCCTACGAGCAGTACTTC. Its protein is CASSRTANSYEQYF.

The genes are TRBV7-9 and TRBJ1-3; D gene ambiguous. Trimming left V 0 bases short and J 0 bases short, with 6 bases between. The CDR3 length is 15 residues. The V gene's germline CDR1 is SEHNR and CDR2 FQNEAQ (reference sequence). This CDR3 reads CASSLAMSSGNTIYF. The CDR3 DNA sequence: TGTGCCAGCAGCTTAGCGATGAGCTCTGGAAACACCATATATTTT.